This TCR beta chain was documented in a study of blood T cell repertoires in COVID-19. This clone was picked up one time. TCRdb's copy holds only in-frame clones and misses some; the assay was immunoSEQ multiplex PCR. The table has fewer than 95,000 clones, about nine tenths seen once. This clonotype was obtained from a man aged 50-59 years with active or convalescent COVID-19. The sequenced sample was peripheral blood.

For the CDR3, the DNA is TGTGCCAGCAGCTCGGCCCTCGGGGGGCAGAACACTGAAGCTTTCTTT. It is translated as CASSSALGGQNTEAFF. V gene TRBV7-6 combines with J gene TRBJ1-1, with a weak D call TRBD1 (6 bases). In germline, CDR1 is SGHVS, CDR2 FNYEAQ. CDR3 length: 16 amino acids. Trimming pared 4 bases from V and 1 base from J, leaving 16 bases between.